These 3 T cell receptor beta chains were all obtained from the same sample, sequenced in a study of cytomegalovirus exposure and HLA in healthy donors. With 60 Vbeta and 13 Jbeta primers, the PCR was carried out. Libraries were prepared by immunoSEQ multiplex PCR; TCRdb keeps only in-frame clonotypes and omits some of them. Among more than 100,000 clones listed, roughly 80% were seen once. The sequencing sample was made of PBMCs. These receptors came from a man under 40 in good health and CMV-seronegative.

CDR3 in DNA: TGTGCCAGCAGTTTAATGGGCCTGGCCGACGAGCAGTACTTC. Its translation is CASSLMGLADEQYF. The rearrangement joins TRBV27 to TRBJ2-7, with D unresolved. The CDR3 sequence is 14 residues long. Germline V CDR1 and CDR2: MNHEY, SMNVEV (reference sequence). V gave up 2 bases and J gave up 5 bases, with 13 bases separating them.

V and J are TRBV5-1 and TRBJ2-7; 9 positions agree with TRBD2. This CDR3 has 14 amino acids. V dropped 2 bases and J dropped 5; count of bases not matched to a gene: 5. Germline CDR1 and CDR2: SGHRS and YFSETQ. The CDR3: CASSFIGGGDEQYF. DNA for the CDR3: TGCGCCAGCAGCTTCATCGGCGGGGGGGACGAGCAGTACTTC.

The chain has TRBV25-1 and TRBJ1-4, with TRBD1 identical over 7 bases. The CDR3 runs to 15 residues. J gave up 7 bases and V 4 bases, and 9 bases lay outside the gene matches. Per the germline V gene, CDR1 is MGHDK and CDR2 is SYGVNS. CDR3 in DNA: TGTGCCAGCAGTGCTCACAGGGGCTCGGGTGAAAAACTGTTTTTT. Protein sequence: CASSAHRGSGEKLFF. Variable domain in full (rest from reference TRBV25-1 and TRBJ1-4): EADIYQTPRYLVIGTGKKITLECSQTMGHDKMYWYQQDPGMELHLIHYSYGVNSTEKGDLSSESTVSRIRTEHFPLTLESARPSHTSQYLCASSAHRGSGEKLFFGSGTQLSVL.